A single sample gave rise to the 23 T cell receptor beta chains below, sequenced in a study of blood T cell repertoires in COVID-19. Here immunoSEQ multiplex PCR was the method, and the copy in TCRdb shows in-frame clones only, minus some. In the table there are fewer than 65,000 clones, approximately 89% of which are singletons. Sequenced input: peripheral blood. These receptor sequences come from a man in his 60s with acute or convalescent COVID-19.

The CDR3 DNA is TGTGCCAGCGGACAGGGCCCTGCTGGGGCCAACGTCCTGACTTTC. Translated: CASGQGPAGANVLTF. The J gene is TRBJ2-6, the V gene TRBV7-3, with TRBD1 matching 8 bases. From germline, CDR1 is SGHTA and CDR2 FQGTGA. J gave up 2 bases and V 8 bases, and 5 bases lay outside the gene matches. This CDR3 spans 15 amino acids.

The CDR3 sequence: CASSSPGLRRDEQFF. The DNA of the CDR3 is TGTGCCAGCAGCTCTCCGGGACTCCGGCGGGACGAGCAGTTCTTC. This chain links TRBV5-4 with TRBJ2-1; D perhaps matches TRBD2 (6 bases). The CDR3 runs 15 residues. CDR1 and CDR2 (germline): SGHNT, YYREEE (reference sequence). V lost 3 bases to trimming and J lost 10 bases, with 20 bases between them.

The gene calls are TRBV6-1 and TRBJ1-3; 9 bases fit TRBD1. CDR3 size: 16 residues. Germline assignment: CDR1 MNHNS and CDR2 SASEGT. The V and J ends lost 4 bases and 0 bases, in that order; junction bases with no gene match: 4. The CDR3 DNA reads TGTGCCAGCAGTGTACAGGGGGCTAGCTCTGGAAACACCATATATTTT. Translating it yields CASSVQGASSGNTIYF.

The sample holds one count of this clone. The V call is TRBV4-2, the J call TRBJ1-6, with D unresolved. V lost 0 bases and J 9 bases, leaving 12 bases between the germline ends. The CDR3 spans 15 residues. CDR1 is LGHNA and CDR2 is YNFKEQ in the germline V gene. CDR3 region: CASSQESGRSSPLHF. The CDR3 DNA sequence: TGTGCCAGCAGCCAAGAGTCCGGTCGGAGTTCACCCCTCCACTTT.

J is TRBJ2-3 and V is TRBV7-2; 13 nucleotides line up with TRBD2. The CDR3 is 17 residues long. The germline V gene has CDR1 SGHTA and CDR2 FQGNSA. V shed 5 bases, J shed 3 bases, and the junction held 8 bases outside the gene matches. The CDR3, as DNA: TGTGCCAGCAGCCGCGAACTAGCGGGGGGGCCAACAGATACGCAGTATTTT. Residues: CASSRELAGGPTDTQYF.

V and J are TRBV5-1 and TRBJ2-1; the match to TRBD2 covers 10 bases. In germline, CDR1 is SGHRS, CDR2 YFSETQ. The trim removed 0 bases at V and 9 bases at J, leaving 6 bases unmatched. The CDR3 has 15 amino acids. Here the CDR3 DNA reads TGCGCCAGCAGCTTGGAGGCTAGCGGGGGCTCTGAGCAGTTCTTC. This gives the protein CASSLEASGGSEQFF.

V gene TRBV30 combines with J gene TRBJ2-5; 8 bases fit TRBD1. The length of the CDR3 is 14 residues. V shed 4 bases, J shed 9 bases, and the junction held 13 bases outside the gene matches. Looked up from germline, CDR1 is GTSNPN and CDR2 is SVGIG (reference sequence). CDR3 region: CAWTTGTGYEAQYF. In DNA, the CDR3 is TGTGCCTGGACTACCGGGACAGGATATGAGGCCCAGTACTTC.

The rearrangement links TRBV7-6 to TRBJ1-4; 7 nucleotides match TRBD1. Germline V gives CDR1 SGHVS, CDR2 FNYEAQ. This CDR3 comprises 14 residues. Germline trimming cut 5 bases from V and 7 bases from J; bases unmatched to any gene: 7. In DNA, the CDR3 is TGTGCCAGCAGCCCAAGACAGGGCGGTGAAAAACTGTTTTTT. This translates into CASSPRQGGEKLFF.

This sequence joins TRBV6-5 and TRBJ1-4; D gene uncertain. This CDR3 has 12 amino acids. From germline, CDR1 is MNHEY and CDR2 SVGAGI. V was pared by 8 bases and J by 2 bases, with 6 bases between. This chain's CDR3 is CASSPTNEKLFF. The CDR3 DNA sequence: TGTGCCAGCTCTCCGACTAATGAAAAACTGTTTTTT.

The chain has TRBV6-2 or TRBV6-3 and TRBJ1-4; D remains ambiguous. The germline V gene has CDR1 MNHEY and CDR2 SVGEGT. The V and J ends lost 4 bases and 0 bases respectively, with 3 bases between them. The length of the CDR3 is 13 residues. The CDR3 nucleotides are TGTGCCAGCAGTTCTGCAACTAATGAAAAACTGTTTTTT. As protein: CASSSATNEKLFF.

CDR3 amino acids: CASSAYRDRAYNQPQHF. CDR3 nucleotide sequence: TGTGCCAGCAGTGCTTACCGGGACAGGGCCTACAATCAGCCCCAGCATTTT. V and J are TRBV6-1 and TRBJ1-5, with TRBD1 identical over 9 bases. CDR3 length equals 17 residues. Trimming at V came to 4 bases and at J to 3 bases, leaving 10 bases not matched to a gene. The germline V gene encodes CDR1 MNHNS and CDR2 SASEGT.

The CDR3 reads CASSGTYSSTDTQYF. CDR3 nucleotides: TGTGCCAGCAGTGGGACATACTCTAGCACAGATACGCAGTATTTT. The genes are TRBV6-4 and TRBJ2-3; weak D call: TRBD1 (5 bases). Germline V gene lookup returns CDR1 MRHNA and CDR2 SNTAGT. This CDR3 contains 15 residues. Trimming pared 4 bases from V and 0 bases from J, leaving 11 bases between.

J is TRBJ2-1 and V is TRBV6-5; D is ambiguous. The CDR3 is 11 amino acids. The V end was cut by 6 bases, the J end by 7 bases, with 7 bases between. Germline V gives CDR1 MNHEY, CDR2 SVGAGI. The CDR3 DNA is TGTGCCAGCAGGGCCCCAAATGAGCAGTTCTTC. Residues: CASRAPNEQFF.

The chain carries TRBV2 and TRBJ1-2, with 7 bases aligning to TRBD1. J gave up 8 bases and V 6 bases, and 12 bases lay outside the gene matches. Germline loops: CDR1 SNHLY, CDR2 FYNNEI. CDR3 length: 14 amino acids. The CDR3 sequence is CASSKDRAGGGYTF. Here the CDR3 DNA reads TGTGCCAGCAGCAAAGACAGGGCTGGGGGAGGCTACACCTTC.

J is TRBJ1-1 and V is TRBV6-2 or TRBV6-3; the D gene is possibly TRBD1 (6 bases). The germline V gene encodes CDR1 MNHEY and CDR2 SVGEGT. This CDR3 has 12 amino acids. Trimming left V 2 bases short and J 10 bases short, with 11 bases between. CDR3 bases: TGTGCCAGCAGTTACGGGGGCAGGGGAGCTTTCTTT. It translates to CASSYGGRGAFF.

The chain employs TRBV3-1 (or the pseudogene TRBV3-2) and TRBJ2-3; TRBD2 might be the D (6 bases). Germline CDR1 is LGHDT and CDR2 is YNNKEL (reference sequence). With 7 bases removed from V and 5 bases from J, the gap between germline ends came to 25 bases. The CDR3 spans 17 residues. This CDR3 is CASNEGGRRGGVDTQYF. CDR3 bases: TGTGCCAGCAACGAGGGAGGTAGGCGGGGAGGAGTAGATACGCAGTATTTT.

The chain couples TRBV3-1 (or the pseudogene TRBV3-2) to TRBJ1-4; D is ambiguous. Germline CDR1 and CDR2: LGHDT and YNNKEL (reference sequence). The CDR3 extends over 15 amino acids. Trimming took 4 bases from V and 0 from J, leaving 9 bases between them. CDR3 loop: CASSRELATNEKLFF. As DNA, the CDR3 is TGTGCCAGCAGCCGTGAACTAGCAACTAATGAAAAACTGTTTTTT.

Many counts were recorded for this clone. The chain employs TRBV28 and TRBJ2-7; a weak D match, TRBD2 (6 bases). The germline V gene has CDR1 MDHEN and CDR2 SYDVKM. Deletions cut 2 bases from V and 1 base from J, with 18 bases between. The CDR3 has 17 residues. In DNA, the CDR3 is TGTGCCAGCAGTTTAAAATCCGGGACTTCCTTATCCTACGAGCAGTACTTC. This codes for CASSLKSGTSLSYEQYF.

V gene TRBV5-1 combines with J gene TRBJ2-7; 9 bases match TRBD1. CDR1 is SGHRS, CDR2 YFSETQ, per germline. Trimming removed 2 bases from V and 7 bases from J; junction bases left unmatched: 4. There are 13 residues in the CDR3. The CDR3 region is CASSLQGASEQYF. DNA of the CDR3: TGCGCCAGCAGCTTACAGGGGGCTAGTGAGCAGTACTTC.

The chain carries TRBV7-2 and TRBJ2-2; the D gene is possibly TRBD2 (5 bases). V gave up 10 bases and J gave up 6 bases, with 30 bases separating them. Germline assignment: CDR1 SGHTA and CDR2 FQGNSA. CDR3 size: 18 residues. CDR3 nucleotides: TGTGCCACCCCGATGGACTTAGAGGTTGTGGGGTTGGCCGGGGAGCTGTTTTTT. This encodes CATPMDLEVVGLAGELFF.

This clone turned up a few times. The rearrangement joins TRBV19 to TRBJ1-6; perhaps TRBD1 as D (6 bases). Germline CDR1 LNHDA, CDR2 SQIVND (reference sequence). V lost 7 bases and J lost 5, with 12 bases in between. The CDR3 length is 14 residues. In DNA, the CDR3 is TGTGCCAGTAAGAGGGCAGGGGATAATTCACCCCTCCACTTT. As protein: CASKRAGDNSPLHF. The full variable domain, its missing parts supplied by reference TRBV19 and TRBJ1-6, is DGGITQSPKYLFRKEGQNVTLSCEQNLNHDAMYWYRQDPGQGLRLIYYSQIVNDFQKGDIAEGYSVSREKKESFPLTVTSAQKNPTAFYLCASKRAGDNSPLHFGNGTRLTVT.

The chain couples TRBV6-5 to TRBJ1-1; 9 bases are a match to TRBD1. There are 13 residues in the CDR3. Germline CDR1 is MNHEY and CDR2 is SVGAGI. Germline trimming cut 4 bases from V and 8 bases from J; bases unmatched to any gene: 5. CDR3 sequence: CASSLPGTGEAFF. CDR3 DNA sequence: TGTGCCAGCAGTTTACCGGGGACAGGGGAAGCTTTCTTT.

The rearrangement links TRBV23-1 to TRBJ2-2; the D gene is possibly TRBD1 (6 bases). TRBV23-1 qualifies as an ORF whose function is uncertain. The CDR3 covers 15 residues. V lost 6 bases and J lost 4, with 15 bases in between. This chain's CDR3 is CASRRQDVSTGELFF. In nucleotides, the CDR3 is TGCGCCAGCAGGCGACAGGATGTTAGCACCGGGGAGCTGTTTTTT.